This T cell receptor (beta chain) was sequenced for a study of T cell responses to AZD1222 COVID-19 vaccine. CDR1 is SEHNR and CDR2 is FQNEAQ in the germline V gene (reference sequence). Between the trimmed V and J ends, which lost 1 base and 8 bases, there was a span of 20 bases. The CDR3 consists of 16 residues. Method: immunoSEQ multiplex PCR; TCRdb's copy keeps in-frame clones and lacks some. The sample consists of around 120,000 clones, roughly nine tenths of them appearing once. The source of this sequence is an adult in good health. This chain joins TRBV7-9 and TRBJ1-2; TRBD1 might be the D (6 bases). The sequences come from peripheral blood, collected on day 0 of AZD1222 vaccination. CDR3 sequence reads: CASSLGGGGGLGGYTF. CDR3 DNA sequence: TGTGCCAGCAGCTTAGGCGGCGGAGGGGGATTAGGAGGCTACACCTTC.